Shown below are 8 T cell receptor beta chains from a single sample sequenced in a study of breast tumors, draining lymph nodes, adjacent tissues. The lymph nodes were axillary draining lymph nodes from breast cancer patients. TCRdb analysed the multiplex PCR reads with MiXCR anew, one entry per CDR3 protein. This table holds some 130,000 distinct CDR3 sequences, 20% found once. The sample taken for sequencing was axillary lymph node tissue. All receptors derive from a female donor with breast cancer. Some clones in this sample may be carry-over from other donors' samples.

Note on this clonotype: A much larger clone sits a single nucleotide away, making a read error possible. The rearrangement links TRBV6-2 or TRBV6-3 to TRBJ2-1; D possibly corresponds to TRBD2 (5 bases). The V end lost 5 bases, the J end lost 2 bases, and 16 bases lay between the germline ends. Germline V CDR1 and CDR2: MNHEY, SVGEGT. The CDR3 is 16 residues long. The CDR3 reads CASSRGRTGAYNEQFF. The DNA for the CDR3 is TGTGCCAGCAGTCGAGGCCGGACTGGAGCCTACAATGAGCAGTTCTTC.

This clonotype has ten or more counts. The chain uses TRBV30 and TRBJ1-2; D call uncertain. The CDR3 runs 12 residues. Germline CDR1 GTSNPN, CDR2 SVGIG (reference sequence). V gave up 2 bases and J gave up 4 bases, with 8 bases separating them. The CDR3 sequence is CAWSSRVYGYTF. The CDR3 nucleotides read TGTGCCTGGAGTTCACGGGTCTATGGCTACACCTTC.

This clonotype occurred many times. The chain carries TRBV27 and TRBJ2-3, with a weak D call TRBD1 (6 bases). V lost 7 bases, J lost 6 bases, and 11 bases lay in between. The CDR3 length is 12 residues. Germline CDR1 and CDR2: MNHEY and SMNVEV (reference sequence). The CDR3 sequence: CASKPQGDTQYF. The CDR3 DNA is TGTGCCAGCAAACCTCAGGGGGATACGCAGTATTTT.

This clonotype appeared many times. This chain links TRBV20-1 with TRBJ2-2; no reliable D call. Trimming pared 6 bases from V and 6 bases from J, leaving 20 bases between. CDR1 DFQATT and CDR2 SNEGSKA come from the germline V gene (reference sequence). The CDR3 is 15 amino acids. The CDR3 region is CSASSVGLDPGELFF. For the CDR3, the DNA is TGCAGTGCCTCCAGCGTAGGGCTAGATCCCGGGGAGCTGTTTTTT.

This clonotype was found many times. This chain uses TRBV7-8 with TRBJ2-3, with D uncertain. This CDR3 has 17 residues. The V gene's germline CDR1 is SGHVS and CDR2 FQNEAQ. Trimming took off 3 bases at V and 2 bases at J, with 18 bases between the two ends. CDR3 residues: CASSFRFTSDSTDTQYF. The CDR3 bases are TGTGCCAGCAGCTTTAGGTTTACGAGCGACTCCACAGATACGCAGTATTTT.

The chain has TRBV11-2 and TRBJ2-6, with D tentatively TRBD1 (6 bases). CDR3 length equals 21 residues. CDR1 is SGHAT and CDR2 is FQNNGV in the germline V gene. V was clipped by 3 bases and J by 3 bases, with 27 bases between them. The CDR3: CASSLYPKKQGSSGGANVLTF. In nucleotides, the CDR3 is TGTGCCAGCAGCTTGTATCCCAAGAAACAGGGCTCAAGCGGTGGGGCCAACGTCCTGACTTTC.

This chain links TRBV7-9 with TRBJ2-2; 9 nucleotides agree with TRBD1. Trimming took 5 bases from V and 5 from J; bases not matched to a gene: 12. This CDR3 spans 17 amino acids. Germline V lookup: CDR1 SEHNR, CDR2 FQNEAQ (reference sequence). The CDR3 sequence: CASSTHLTGGGTGELFF. CDR3 in DNA: TGTGCCAGCAGCACTCATCTGACAGGGGGGGGTACCGGGGAGCTGTTTTTT.

This clonotype was seen repeatedly, ten times or more. The chain uses TRBV5-1 and TRBJ1-5; D may be TRBD1 (5 bases). V gave up 1 base and J gave up 2 bases, with 10 bases separating them. This CDR3 region has 15 residues. Germline V gene lookup returns CDR1 SGHRS and CDR2 YFSETQ. Here the CDR3 reads CASSLRGDGNQPQHF. In nucleotides, the CDR3 is TGCGCCAGCAGCTTGCGGGGCGACGGCAATCAGCCCCAGCATTTT.